This TCR beta chain was recorded in a study of patients and donors after allogeneic stem cell transplantation. This clonotype was counted at least ten times. TCRdb re-called the RT-PCR reads through MiXCR, storing one row per CDR3 protein. The data show about a million distinct CDR3 sequences, approximately 18% seen once. Per germline, CDR1 SQVTM and CDR2 ANQGSEA. The CDR3 totals 12 residues. V was clipped by 4 bases and J by 7 bases, with 13 bases between them. This receptor was taken from a human donor who was either an allogeneic HSCT recipient or a stem cell or donor lymphocyte infusion donor (not recorded which). It is not recorded whose cells these are; they may come from a transplant donor. This chain uses TRBV29-1 with TRBJ1-1; D is unresolved. Sequenced input: blood, either unsorted or a sorted T cell fraction (not recorded which). The CDR3 DNA follows: TGCAGCGTTGCGTGGGGTTTGGGTGAAGCTTTCTTT. Protein product: CSVAWGLGEAFF. Full variable domain (outside the CDR3, taken from reference TRBV29-1 and TRBJ1-1): SAVISQKPSRDICQRGTSLTIQCQVDSQVTMMFWYRQQPGQSLTLIATANQGSEATYESGFVIDKFPISRPNLTFSTLTVSNMSPEDSSIYLCSVAWGLGEAFFGQGTRLTVV.